The 17 T cell receptor beta chains below all came from one sample that was sequenced in a study of vaccination effects on CD4 cells after COVID-19. These receptors' antigens are unknown. The culture ran for 10 to 11 days, and then CD4+ T cells were isolated. Every participant took two doses of the BNT162b2 or mRNA-1273 vaccine. Libraries were prepared by immunoSEQ multiplex PCR; TCRdb keeps only in-frame clonotypes and omits some of them. The sample yields tens of thousands of clones, about 78% seen once. This specimen was CD4+ T cells from PBMCs cultured without peptide, taken after COVID-19 vaccination. The source of these receptors is a human donor who received a COVID-19 vaccine.

The chain has TRBV12-3 or TRBV12-4 and TRBJ2-2; D tentatively fits TRBD1 or TRBD2 (6 bases each). The CDR3 has 13 residues. The V end was cut by 8 bases, the J end by 5 bases, with 12 bases between. The CDR3 loop reads CASGGGKTGELFF. CDR3 DNA: TGTGCCAGCGGAGGGGGGAAGACCGGGGAGCTGTTTTTT.

The chain joins TRBV19 to TRBJ1-5; D is perhaps TRBD1 (6 bases). CDR3 size: 21 residues. Germline V gene lookup returns CDR1 LNHDA and CDR2 SQIVND (reference sequence). Deletions cut 4 bases from V and 0 bases from J, with 28 bases between. The CDR3 bases are TGTGCCAGTAGTAGGCTCCCGGGGGCTTTGAGGGCCTTTCATAGCAATCAGCCCCAGCATTTT. As protein: CASSRLPGALRAFHSNQPQHF.

V and J are TRBV5-1 and TRBJ2-7; tentatively, D is TRBD1 (6 bases). The V end lost 1 base, the J end lost 0 bases, and 8 bases lay between the germline ends. Germline lookup yields CDR1 SGHRS and CDR2 YFSETQ. This CDR3 spans 14 amino acids. The DNA of the CDR3 is TGCGCCAGCAGCTTGAACAGGGACTCCTACGAGCAGTACTTC. Protein product: CASSLNRDSYEQYF.

The CDR3 sequence: CASSFNPTLNTEAFF. CDR3 bases: TGCGCCAGCAGCTTTAATCCGACACTGAACACTGAAGCTTTCTTT. The V and J genes are TRBV5-1 and TRBJ1-1, with D unresolved. With 2 bases removed from V and 0 bases from J, the gap between germline ends came to 11 bases. The V gene's germline CDR1 is SGHRS and CDR2 YFSETQ. The CDR3 runs 15 residues.

This chain connects TRBV6-5 to TRBJ1-1; 7 nucleotides align to TRBD1. The V segment lost 7 bases and the J segment 7 bases; nucleotides outside the gene matches: 9. The length of the CDR3 is 13 residues. Per the germline V gene, CDR1 is MNHEY and CDR2 is SVGAGI. In DNA, the CDR3 is TGTGCCAGCAAATTGACAGGGCAAGTTGAAGCTTTCTTT. This gives the protein CASKLTGQVEAFF.

The chain combines TRBV27 with TRBJ2-3; 9 bases fit TRBD2. Trimming removed 5 bases from V and 4 bases from J; junction bases left unmatched: 7. The CDR3 spans 15 residues. The germline V gene encodes CDR1 MNHEY and CDR2 SMNVEV (reference sequence). The CDR3 region has the DNA TGTGCCAGCAGTAGTAGCGGGAGCCCCGCAGATACGCAGTATTTT. Amino acids: CASSSSGSPADTQYF.

In its sample, this clone was seen once. The chain employs TRBV24-1 and TRBJ1-1; 7 nucleotides line up with TRBD1. This CDR3 is 19 amino acids long. Losses at the gene ends were 3 bases for V and 0 bases for J; bases not matched to a gene: 15. The germline V gene encodes CDR1 KGHDR and CDR2 SFDVKD. The CDR3 protein is CATSDPIKGAGALNTEAFF. The CDR3 region has the DNA TGTGCCACCAGTGATCCGATAAAGGGGGCTGGGGCCCTGAACACTGAAGCTTTCTTT.

CDR3 loop: CASSFARAMNTEAFF. The CDR3 DNA is TGTGCCAGCAGCTTCGCGCGCGCAATGAACACTGAAGCTTTCTTT. The genes are TRBV5-8 and TRBJ1-1, with unresolved D. Trimming pared 2 bases from V and 0 bases from J, leaving 11 bases between. In germline, CDR1 is SGHTS, CDR2 YDEGEE. The CDR3 is made up of 15 amino acids.

This clone was seen only once. This rearrangement joins TRBV7-3 to TRBJ2-1; tentatively, D is TRBD1 (5 bases). The ends were cut back, 1 base at V and 1 base at J, with 23 bases in the middle. The CDR3 contains 20 residues. CDR1 and CDR2 from the germline V gene are SGHTA and FQGTGA. In DNA form, the CDR3 reads TGTGCCAGCAGCTTAAGACAGAGTCCGGCCGAAGTTGCGTCCTACAATGAGCAGTTCTTC. Its protein is CASSLRQSPAEVASYNEQFF.

The V and J genes are TRBV4-3 and TRBJ1-4; TRBD1 matches at 7 bases. CDR1 is LGHNA and CDR2 is YSLEER in the germline V gene. The junction had 1 base not matched to a gene; V was cut back by 3 bases and J by 3 bases. CDR3 length equals 14 residues. This CDR3 reads CASSQDRPNEKLFF. The CDR3 coding sequence is TGCGCCAGCAGCCAGGACAGGCCTAATGAAAAACTGTTTTTT.

This clone occurred a few times. This rearrangement joins TRBV18 to TRBJ2-7; 7 bases map to TRBD1. V lost 3 bases, J lost 3 bases, and 2 bases stayed unmatched. Germline CDR1 is KGHSH and CDR2 is LQKENI. This CDR3 contains 13 residues. The CDR3 sequence: CASSPGQNYEQYF. The CDR3 DNA sequence: TGTGCCAGCTCACCGGGACAGAACTACGAGCAGTACTTC. The full variable domain, its missing parts supplied by reference TRBV18 and TRBJ2-7, is NAGVMQNPRHLVRRRGQEARLRCSPMKGHSHVYWYRQLPEEGLKFMVYLQKENIIDESGMPKERFSAEFPKEGPSILRIQQVVRGDSAAYFCASSPGQNYEQYFGPGTRLTVT.

This chain links TRBV4-3 with TRBJ1-4, with a weak D call TRBD1 (5 bases). The CDR3 extends over 19 amino acids. Germline lookup yields CDR1 LGHNA and CDR2 YSLEER. Between the trimmed V and J ends, which lost 0 bases and 0 bases, there was a span of 17 bases. This chain's CDR3 is CASSQDRGTGRATNEKLFF. In nucleotides, the CDR3 is TGCGCCAGCAGCCAAGATCGGGGGACGGGTCGAGCAACTAATGAAAAACTGTTTTTT.

The chain carries TRBV10-3 and TRBJ2-7, with D perhaps assigned TRBD1 or TRBD2 (6 bases each). Germline lookup yields CDR1 ENHRY and CDR2 SYGVKD. V shed 5 bases and J shed 5 bases, with 10 bases lying between them. This CDR3 contains 12 residues. CDR3 sequence: CAISPGANEQYF. The CDR3 region has the DNA TGTGCCATCAGTCCGGGGGCAAACGAGCAGTACTTC.

V is TRBV18 and J is TRBJ2-7; D is unclear. CDR1 is KGHSH, CDR2 LQKENI, per germline. The CDR3 has 13 amino acids. V shed 3 bases and J shed 7 bases, with 13 bases lying between them. The CDR3 sequence: CASSPQAHLEQYF. CDR3 nucleotide sequence: TGTGCCAGCTCACCGCAGGCCCACTTAGAGCAGTACTTC.

This chain links TRBV7-9 with TRBJ2-3, with 8 bases matching TRBD2. Germline CDR1 is SEHNR and CDR2 is FQNEAQ (reference sequence). The V gene end was trimmed by 5 bases and the J gene end by 1 base; junction bases not matched to a gene: 2. This CDR3 has 14 amino acids. This CDR3 reads CASSPGRGTDTQYF. The CDR3 nucleotides are TGTGCCAGCAGCCCCGGGAGGGGCACAGATACGCAGTATTTT. Using reference TRBV7-9 and TRBJ2-3 for the parts outside the CDR3, the full variable domain is DTGVSQNPRHKITKRGQNVTFRCDPISEHNRLYWYRQTLGQGPEFLTYFQNEAQLEKSRLLSDRFSAERPKGSFSTLEIQRTEQGDSAMYLCASSPGRGTDTQYFGPGTRLTVL.

The V call is TRBV10-3, the J call TRBJ2-1, with a weak D call TRBD2 (5 bases). This CDR3 spans 14 amino acids. Trimming removed 8 bases at V and 5 bases at J, with 16 bases between. Germline lookup yields CDR1 ENHRY and CDR2 SYGVKD. The CDR3 DNA sequence: TGTGCCATCGGGGTTGGAGGAGACCACAATGAGCAGTTCTTC. It encodes CAIGVGGDHNEQFF.

This clone came up a few times. This chain links TRBV3-1 (or the pseudogene TRBV3-2) with TRBJ1-5, with D perhaps matching TRBD1 (5 bases). Germline loops: CDR1 LGHDT, CDR2 YNNKEL (reference sequence). The V end lost 4 bases, the J end lost 7 bases, and 8 bases lay between the germline ends. This CDR3 is built from 12 residues. The CDR3 DNA reads TGTGCCAGCAGCCTCGGGGGGCAGCCCCAGCATTTT. Residues: CASSLGGQPQHF.